The sequence of this T cell receptor (beta chain) was determined in a study of identical twins. The study's findings and limits: Invariant T cells like MAIT and iNKT could partly confound the zero-insertion analyses.

A single record per CDR3 protein comes from TCRdb applying MiXCR to the 5' RACE reads. This sample has hundreds of thousands of distinct CDR3 sequences, with roughly 20% found just once. This clonotype was detected many times. The antigen remains unidentified. The CDR3 is 15 residues long. V lost 7 bases, J lost 2 bases, and 12 bases stayed unmatched. Germline V lookup: CDR1 DFQATT, CDR2 SNEGSKA (reference sequence). This sample also belongs to another study, concerning T cells expressing NK-cell markers.

The sample comprised PBMCs. The chain recombines TRBV20-1 with TRBJ2-3; 7 bases are a match to TRBD2. This TCR was recovered from a woman younger than 30 in good health. The CDR3 bases are TGCAGTGTCCGCAGCGGGGAAAGAGACACAGATACGCAGTATTTT. Encoded protein: CSVRSGERDTDTQYF.